The 14 T cell receptor beta chains listed next were all sequenced from one sample in a study of long-term antiretroviral therapy in people with HIV. Researchers report immunoSEQ v3.0 was run at survey level. Repertoires were generated with immunoSEQ multiplex PCR, while TCRdb's copy carries only in-frame clones and drops some. The data show roughly 15,000 clones, 65% to 85% seen once. The sample in question was unsorted PBMCs, obtained 1.2 years before starting antiretroviral therapy. Source of these receptors: a man aged 30 to 39 with HIV.

The chain has TRBV2 and TRBJ1-1; D call uncertain. Per the germline V gene, CDR1 is SNHLY and CDR2 is FYNNEI. Trimming cost V 6 bases and J 1 base, with 9 bases left between them. The CDR3 is 13 amino acids. Here the CDR3 reads CASRGNRNTEAFF. CDR3 DNA sequence: TGTGCCAGCAGGGGTAACAGGAACACTGAAGCTTTCTTT.

V and J are TRBV28 and TRBJ2-7; D uncertain. V was trimmed by 5 bases and J by 0 bases, leaving 14 bases between them. CDR1 is MDHEN and CDR2 is SYDVKM in the germline V gene. The CDR3 runs 15 residues. In DNA form, the CDR3 reads TGTGCCAGCAGTCCAACTCCTGGCGGCTCCTACGAGCAGTACTTC. Translation: CASSPTPGGSYEQYF.

The rearrangement joins TRBV6-5 to TRBJ2-1; D remains unclear. V was shortened by 7 bases and J by 8 bases, with 18 bases between the two germline ends. Germline CDR1 and CDR2: MNHEY and SVGAGI. This CDR3 is built from 14 residues. The CDR3 protein is CASTPVGHSDEQFF. DNA for the CDR3: TGTGCCAGCACCCCCGTGGGCCATAGTGATGAGCAGTTCTTC.

The V gene is TRBV9, the J gene TRBJ2-3; TRBD2 matches at 11 bases. Trimming at V came to 4 bases and at J to 0 bases, leaving 4 bases not matched to a gene. Germline V gives CDR1 SGDLS, CDR2 YYNGEE. The CDR3 extends over 16 amino acids. In DNA form, the CDR3 reads TGTGCCAGCAGCAAGGGACTAGCGGCTAGCACAGATACGCAGTATTTT. Its protein product is CASSKGLAASTDTQYF.

The V gene is TRBV5-4, the J gene TRBJ2-7; tentatively, D is TRBD1 (6 bases). CDR1 and CDR2 (germline): SGHNT, YYREEE (reference sequence). The CDR3 runs 16 residues. V lost 2 bases and J lost 5, with 20 bases in between. The CDR3 nucleotides are TGTGCCAGCAGCTTCGGAATCTTAACAGGGTCGGACGAGCAGTACTTC. Protein: CASSFGILTGSDEQYF.

The CDR3 sequence is CASSGGQGMDTGELFF. The CDR3 DNA follows: TGCGCCAGCAGTGGGGGACAGGGGATGGACACCGGGGAGCTGTTTTTT. This rearrangement joins TRBV10-1 to TRBJ2-2, with TRBD1 matching 10 bases. Germline V gene sequence: CDR1 WNHNN, CDR2 SYGVQD (reference sequence). Trimming took 4 bases from V and 3 from J; bases not matched to a gene: 5. This CDR3 is 16 amino acids long.

This chain uses TRBV29-1 with TRBJ1-1; D remains ambiguous. The CDR3 has 14 amino acids. From germline, CDR1 is SQVTM and CDR2 ANQGSEA. Trimming removed 7 bases at V and 5 bases at J, with 20 bases between. The CDR3 DNA follows: TGCAGCGCAGTCGACGGGGTCGGTGGGACTGAAGCTTTCTTT. It codes for CSAVDGVGGTEAFF.

CDR3 DNA: TGTGCCAGCAGTGAATACTTGCGGGGGAACTCCTACAATGAGCAGTTCTTC. Its protein is CASSEYLRGNSYNEQFF. This chain connects TRBV25-1 to TRBJ2-1; 7 nucleotides align to TRBD2. Unmatched junction bases numbered 5, after V lost 0 bases and J lost 0 bases. Germline V gives CDR1 MGHDK, CDR2 SYGVNS. This CDR3 contains 17 residues.

The chain couples TRBV19 to TRBJ2-7; 7 nucleotides align to TRBD1. The CDR3 covers 13 residues. V was pared by 3 bases and J by 6 bases, with 5 bases of the junction left unmatched. CDR1 LNHDA and CDR2 SQIVND come from the germline V gene (reference sequence). The CDR3 DNA is TGTGCCAGTAGTATGACAGGGTCGAGCGAGCAGTACTTC. Protein product: CASSMTGSSEQYF.

The J gene is TRBJ2-7, the V gene TRBV25-1; no reliable D call. CDR1 is MGHDK and CDR2 is SYGVNS in the germline V gene. This CDR3 has 13 residues. Trimming took 7 bases from V and 1 from J, leaving 11 bases between them. The CDR3 DNA reads TGTGCCAGCACCCCCAGAATGTCCTACGAGCAGTACTTC. Protein sequence: CASTPRMSYEQYF.

In nucleotides, the CDR3 is TGTGCCATCAGTGAGACCCGGACTAGCGGAAACAATGAGCAGTTCTTC. It yields the protein CAISETRTSGNNEQFF. This sequence joins TRBV10-3 and TRBJ2-1; 10 bases are a match to TRBD2. Trimming at V came to 2 bases and at J to 5 bases, leaving 6 bases not matched to a gene. Germline CDR1 ENHRY, CDR2 SYGVKD. The CDR3 is made up of 16 amino acids.

The V gene is TRBV11-2, the J gene TRBJ2-1; 10 nucleotides match TRBD2. Germline assignment: CDR1 SGHAT and CDR2 FQNNGV. This CDR3 spans 17 amino acids. The ends lost 5 bases at V and 8 bases at J; junction bases unmatched: 15. The DNA for the CDR3 is TGTGCCAGCAGCCGGGGTAATAGCGGGGGGATTGCGGATGAGCAGTTCTTC. It yields the protein CASSRGNSGGIADEQFF.

The J gene is TRBJ1-2, the V gene TRBV27; 7 bases map to TRBD1. CDR3 length equals 14 residues. Germline V gene lookup returns CDR1 MNHEY and CDR2 SMNVEV (reference sequence). V shed 5 bases, J shed 8 bases, and the junction held 11 bases outside the gene matches. The CDR3 DNA reads TGTGCCAGCAGTACAACAGGGGAGGTTTGGGGCTACACCTTC. Translation: CASSTTGEVWGYTF.

The chain employs TRBV28 and TRBJ2-7, with TRBD2 identical over 12 bases. V shed 6 bases and J 5 bases; nucleotides not matched to a gene: 5. The CDR3 covers 14 residues. The germline V gene has CDR1 MDHEN and CDR2 SYDVKM. CDR3 sequence reads: CASSTRLAGDEQYF. The CDR3 DNA sequence: TGTGCCAGCAGCACTAGACTAGCGGGAGACGAGCAGTACTTC.